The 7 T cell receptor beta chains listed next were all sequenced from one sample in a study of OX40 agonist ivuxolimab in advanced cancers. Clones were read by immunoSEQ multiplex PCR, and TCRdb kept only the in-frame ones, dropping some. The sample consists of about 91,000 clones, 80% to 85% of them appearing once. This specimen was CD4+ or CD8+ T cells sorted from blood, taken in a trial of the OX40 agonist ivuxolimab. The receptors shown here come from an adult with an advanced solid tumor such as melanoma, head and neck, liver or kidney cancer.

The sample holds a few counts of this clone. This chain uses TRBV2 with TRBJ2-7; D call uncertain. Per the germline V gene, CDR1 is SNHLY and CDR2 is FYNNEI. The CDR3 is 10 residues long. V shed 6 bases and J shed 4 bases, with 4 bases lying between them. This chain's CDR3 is CASSDYEQYV. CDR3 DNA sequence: TGTGCCAGCAGCGATTACGAGCAGTACGTC.

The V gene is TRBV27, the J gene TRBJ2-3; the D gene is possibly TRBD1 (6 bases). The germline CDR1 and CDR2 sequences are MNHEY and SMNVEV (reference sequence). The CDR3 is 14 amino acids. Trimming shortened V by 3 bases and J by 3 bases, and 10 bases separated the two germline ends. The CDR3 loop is CASSFYRATDTQYF. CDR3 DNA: TGTGCCAGCAGTTTCTACAGGGCAACAGATACGCAGTATTTT.

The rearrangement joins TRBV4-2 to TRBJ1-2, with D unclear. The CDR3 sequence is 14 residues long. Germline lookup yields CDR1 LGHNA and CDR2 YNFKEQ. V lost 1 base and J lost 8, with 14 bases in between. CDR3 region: CASSQADGEEGYTF. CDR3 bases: TGTGCCAGCAGCCAAGCAGATGGGGAAGAGGGCTACACCTTC.

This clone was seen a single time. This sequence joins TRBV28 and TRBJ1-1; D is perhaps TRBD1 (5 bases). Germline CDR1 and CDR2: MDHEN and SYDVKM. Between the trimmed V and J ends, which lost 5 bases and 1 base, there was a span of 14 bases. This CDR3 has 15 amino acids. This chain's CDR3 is CASSVQFGGNTEAFF. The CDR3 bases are TGTGCCAGCAGTGTCCAATTCGGGGGGAACACTGAAGCTTTCTTT.

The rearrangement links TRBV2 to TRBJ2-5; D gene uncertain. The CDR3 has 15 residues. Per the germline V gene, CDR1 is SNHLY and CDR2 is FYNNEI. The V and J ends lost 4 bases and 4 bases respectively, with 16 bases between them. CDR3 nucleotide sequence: TGTGCCAGCAGTGTCTTACAGCCAGATATAGAGACCCAGTACTTC. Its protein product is CASSVLQPDIETQYF.

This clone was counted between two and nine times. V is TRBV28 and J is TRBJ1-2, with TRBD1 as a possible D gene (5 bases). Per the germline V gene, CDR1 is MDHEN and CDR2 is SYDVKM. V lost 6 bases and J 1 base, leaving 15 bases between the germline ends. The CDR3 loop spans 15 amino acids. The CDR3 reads CASRAGVALNYGYTF. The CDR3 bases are TGTGCCAGCAGGGCGGGGGTGGCCCTTAACTATGGCTACACCTTC.

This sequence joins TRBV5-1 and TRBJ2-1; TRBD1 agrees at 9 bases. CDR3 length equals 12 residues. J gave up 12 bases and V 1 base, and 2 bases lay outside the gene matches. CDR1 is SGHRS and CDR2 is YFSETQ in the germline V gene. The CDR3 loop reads CASSLRTGAQFF. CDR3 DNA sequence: TGCGCCAGCAGCTTGAGGACAGGGGCGCAGTTCTTC.